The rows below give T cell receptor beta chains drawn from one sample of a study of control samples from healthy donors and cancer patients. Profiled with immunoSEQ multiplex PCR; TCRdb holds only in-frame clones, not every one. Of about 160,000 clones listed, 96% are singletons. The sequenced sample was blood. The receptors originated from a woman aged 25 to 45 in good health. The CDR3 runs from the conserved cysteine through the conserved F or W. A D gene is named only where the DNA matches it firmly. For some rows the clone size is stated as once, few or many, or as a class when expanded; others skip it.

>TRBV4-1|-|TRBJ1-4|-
TGCGCCAGCAGCCGCCGCCGGGCCGTGGGGGAAAAACTGTTTTTT
CASSRRRAVGEKLFF
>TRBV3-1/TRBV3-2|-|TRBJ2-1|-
TGTGCCAGCAGCCCCCAAAGGGGGACACAGGGTGAGCAGTTCTTC
CASSPQRGTQGEQFF
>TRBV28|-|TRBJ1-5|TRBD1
TGTGCCAGCAGTTTATTGGGGACAGGCAATAGCAATCAGCCCCAGCATTTT
CASSLLGTGNSNQPQHF
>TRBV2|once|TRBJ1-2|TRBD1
TGTGCCAGCAGTACACAGGGGCCCTATGGCTACACCTTC
CASSTQGPYGYTF
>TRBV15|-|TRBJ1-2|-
TGTGCCACCAGCAGAGATCTCCAGGCTCCTGGCTACACCTTC
CATSRDLQAPGYTF
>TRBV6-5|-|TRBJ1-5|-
TGTGCCAGCAGTTACGGGCCTGCGGGGCAGCCCCAGCATTTT
CASSYGPAGQPQHF
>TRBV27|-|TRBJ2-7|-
TGTGCCAGCAGATCCAGAACCTACGAGCAGTACTTC
CASRSRTYEQYF
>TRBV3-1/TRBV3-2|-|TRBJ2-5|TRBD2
TGTGCCAGCAGCCAAGCGGGACTAGCGGGACAAGAGACCCAGTACTTC
CASSQAGLAGQETQYF
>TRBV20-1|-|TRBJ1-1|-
TGCAGTGCCTCAGGGATTTCTGAAGCTTTCTTT
CSASGISEAFF
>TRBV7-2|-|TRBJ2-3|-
TGTGCCAGCAGCTTAGCCCAAGTGGGGGGGGCTAGCACAGATACGCAGTATTTT
CASSLAQVGGASTDTQYF
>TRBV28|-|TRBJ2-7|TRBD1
TGTGCCAGCACCGGGACAGGGGGTTACGAGCAGTACTTC
CASTGTGGYEQYF
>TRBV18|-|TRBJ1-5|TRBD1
TGTGCCAGCTCACTAAGACAGGGAGGACAGCCCCAGCATTTT
CASSLRQGGQPQHF
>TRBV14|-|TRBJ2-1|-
TGTGCCAGCAGCCAAGATCTGGTAACTGAGCAGTTCTTC
CASSQDLVTEQFF
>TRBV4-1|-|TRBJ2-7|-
TGCGCCAGCAGCCCATACGGGGGGCCAGGGGGTACCTACGAGCAGTACTTC
CASSPYGGPGGTYEQYF
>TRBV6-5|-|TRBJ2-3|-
TGTGCCAGCAGTTACTCGGGGTTTCTTACAGATACGCAGTATTTT
CASSYSGFLTDTQYF
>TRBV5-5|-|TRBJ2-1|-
TGTGCCAGCAGCTTGTTCTCCGATGCCTACAATGAGCAGTTCTTC
CASSLFSDAYNEQFF
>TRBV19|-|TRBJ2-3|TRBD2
TGTGCCAGTAGATCAACTAGCGGGGGTAGCACAGATACGCAGTATTTT
CASRSTSGGSTDTQYF
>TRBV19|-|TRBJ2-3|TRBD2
TGTGCCAGTAGTTTAGCTAGCGGGGGGACAGATACGCAGTATTTT
CASSLASGGTDTQYF
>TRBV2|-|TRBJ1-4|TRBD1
TGTGCCAGCAGACAGGCTCCAGGGGGGAAACTGTTTTTT
CASRQAPGGKLFF
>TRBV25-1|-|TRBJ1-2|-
TGTGCCAGCAGTGAATCAGGACCTTCTAACTATGGCTACACCTTC
CASSESGPSNYGYTF
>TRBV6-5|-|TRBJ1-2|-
TGTGCCAGCAGGATAGAGGACGGCACCTATGGCTACACCTTC
CASRIEDGTYGYTF
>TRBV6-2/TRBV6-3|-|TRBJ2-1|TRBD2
TGTGCCAGCAGTAGAGATAGCGGGAGGGCTAATGAGCAGTTCTTC
CASSRDSGRANEQFF
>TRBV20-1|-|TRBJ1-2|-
TGCAGTGTGGCGGGGCGGTCTGGCTACACCTTC
CSVAGRSGYTF
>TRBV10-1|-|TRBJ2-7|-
TGCGCCAGCAGTGAGATTCCCCGCGGCGAGCAGTACTTC
CASSEIPRGEQYF
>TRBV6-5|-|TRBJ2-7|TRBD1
TGTGCCAGCAGACCAAGGACAGGGGGCGCAGAGCAGTACTTC
CASRPRTGGAEQYF
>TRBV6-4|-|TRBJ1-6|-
TGTGCCAGCAGTGACAAGGAGGATTCACCCCTCCACTTT
CASSDKEDSPLHF
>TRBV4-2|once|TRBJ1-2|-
TGTGCCAGCAGCCAAGATTGGGACGCACTCTATGGCTACACCTTC
CASSQDWDALYGYTF
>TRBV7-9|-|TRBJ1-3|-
TGTGCCAGCAGCTTAGAAGGAGTCGGGTCTGGAAACACCATATATTTT
CASSLEGVGSGNTIYF
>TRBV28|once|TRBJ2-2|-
TGTGCCAGCAGGTTGGGGGTGACCGGGGAGCTGTTTTTT
CASRLGVTGELFF
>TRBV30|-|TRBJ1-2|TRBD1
TGTGCCTGGAGTTCCGGGACAGGGAGGGGTGGCTACACCTTC
CAWSSGTGRGGYTF
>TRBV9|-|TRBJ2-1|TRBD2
TGTGCCAGCAGTATGAGCGGGACCTCCTACAATGAGCAGTTCTTC
CASSMSGTSYNEQFF
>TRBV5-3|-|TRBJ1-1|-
TGTGCCAGAAGCTTGACACAGGCCCTCGCTCCCGGGAGGATGAACACTGAAGCTTTCTTT
CARSLTQALAPGRMNTEAFF
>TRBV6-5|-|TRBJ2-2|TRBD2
TGTGCCAGCAGCCCAGCGGGGAGCACCGGGGAGCTGTTTTTT
CASSPAGSTGELFF
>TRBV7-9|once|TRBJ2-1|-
TGTGCCAGCAGCTTCGATCTACGAACTCCCTACAATGAGCAGTTCTTC
CASSFDLRTPYNEQFF
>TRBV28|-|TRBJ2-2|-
TGTGCCAGCAGTTTATTTGTAGGGGGACGAGACTCCCACGGGGAGCTGTTTTTT
CASSLFVGGRDSHGELFF
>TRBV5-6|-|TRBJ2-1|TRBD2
TGTGCCAGCAGCTCCGGACTAGATGGGTACAATGAGCAGTTCTTC
CASSSGLDGYNEQFF
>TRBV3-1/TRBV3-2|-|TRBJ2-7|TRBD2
TGTGCCAGCAGCCAGGAACTAGCGGGGGGAACCTACGAGCAGTACTTC
CASSQELAGGTYEQYF